The 25 T cell receptor beta chains given below trace back to one sample, sequenced in a study of post-analysis software for immune sequencing data. Prepared TCR beta cDNA libraries contained unique molecular identifiers. TCRdb ran MiXCR on the PCR reads and lists one entry per CDR3 protein. The sample lists roughly 400,000 distinct CDR3 sequences, over 30% occurring once. The antigens for these receptors are not known. Overall study findings and caveats: Patients carried a few TRBV segments more frequently than controls did, and TRBV5-6, TRBV5-1 and TRBV20-1 were among them.

The source material was blood. The receptors were gathered from a girl aged 2 to 10 with multiple sclerosis.

This clonotype was seen a handful of times. The V and J genes are TRBV10-3 and TRBJ2-5; no definite D call. V dropped 11 bases and J dropped 0 bases, with 10 bases sitting between them. The CDR3 is 12 residues long. Looked up from germline, CDR1 is ENHRY and CDR2 is SYGVKD. In DNA, the CDR3 is TGTGCCGCCGACGACCACCAAGAGACCCAGTACTTC. Translated, it gives CAADDHQETQYF.

J is TRBJ2-1 and V is TRBV24-1, with 8 bases fitting TRBD2. This CDR3 comprises 13 residues. Germline-derived CDR1 and CDR2 are KGHDR and SFDVKD. With 8 bases clipped from V and 1 base from J, the junction kept 0 bases outside the gene matches. CDR3 protein: CATTSGSYNEQFF. In DNA, the CDR3 is TGTGCCACCACTAGCGGGTCCTACAATGAGCAGTTCTTC.

This chain connects TRBV11-2 to TRBJ1-1; 8 bases fit TRBD1. Losses at the gene ends were 1 base for V and 10 bases for J; bases not matched to a gene: 8. Looked up from germline, CDR1 is SGHAT and CDR2 is FQNNGV. The CDR3 covers 14 residues. CDR3 sequence: CASSLGQGAIGAFF. The CDR3 DNA sequence: TGTGCCAGCAGCTTAGGGCAGGGGGCCATTGGAGCTTTCTTT.

This clonotype showed up just a few times. Here the CDR3 DNA reads TGTGCCAGCGTCCCTCCGGGACCAGCGGGTCCGTACTTC. The encoded protein is CASVPPGPAGPYF. The chain joins TRBV28 to TRBJ2-7; D possibly corresponds to TRBD2 (6 bases). This CDR3 has 13 residues. V shed 8 bases and J shed 12 bases, with 23 bases lying between them. Germline assignment: CDR1 MDHEN and CDR2 SYDVKM.

This clonotype was seen more than once but under ten times. The chain employs TRBV6-6 and TRBJ2-7; D may be TRBD2 (6 bases). The CDR3 contains 13 residues. Germline CDR1 reads MNHNY; CDR2 reads SVGAGI (reference sequence). V was trimmed by 2 bases and J by 6 bases, leaving 11 bases between them. The DNA for the CDR3 is TGTGCCAGCAGTTACGCAACTAGCTCCGAGCAGTACTTC. Its translation: CASSYATSSEQYF.

This clonotype was seen a handful of times. This rearrangement joins TRBV7-9 to TRBJ2-5, with 12 bases matching TRBD1. J lost 5 bases, V lost 2 bases, and 6 bases had no gene match. CDR1 is SEHNR and CDR2 is FQNEAQ in the germline V gene (reference sequence). This CDR3 is 16 amino acids long. CDR3 residues: CASSLQGTGGQETQYF. The CDR3 nucleotides are TGTGCCAGCAGCTTACAAGGGACAGGGGGCCAGGAGACCCAGTACTTC.

This clonotype has a handful of counts. CDR3 DNA sequence: TGTGCCAGCAGCCAAGCCCTTACAGACTGGGCCTCTGGGGCCAACGTCCTGACTTTC. It translates to CASSQALTDWASGANVLTF. The chain recombines TRBV4-2 with TRBJ2-6; no clear D gene. CDR1 is LGHNA, CDR2 YNFKEQ, per germline. V was pared by 1 base and J by 0 bases, with 16 bases between. The CDR3 is made up of 19 amino acids.

The V and J genes are TRBV6-5 and TRBJ1-1, with 7 nucleotides matching TRBD1. Germline assignment: CDR1 MNHEY and CDR2 SVGAGI. CDR3 size: 15 residues. The junction had 4 bases not matched to a gene; V was cut back by 0 bases and J by 3 bases. The CDR3 DNA is TGTGCCAGCAGTTACTCGGGGACAGCCTACACTGAAGCTTTCTTT. Protein sequence: CASSYSGTAYTEAFF.

The CDR3 region has the DNA TGCAGTGCTAGAGATCGAGGGATAGGAGCTTTCTTT. Translated, it gives CSARDRGIGAFF. The V and J genes are TRBV20-1 and TRBJ1-1; D is unresolved. Germline-derived CDR1 and CDR2 are DFQATT and SNEGSKA (reference sequence). Trimming removed 0 bases from V and 10 bases from J, with 12 bases in between. The length of the CDR3 is 12 residues.

This clonotype was observed a handful of times. The gene calls are TRBV12-3 or TRBV12-4 and TRBJ2-7; perhaps TRBD2 as D (7 bases). CDR3 length equals 15 residues. The V gene lost 5 bases and the J gene lost 4 bases, with 18 bases spanning the gap. The CDR3 DNA sequence: TGTGCCAGCAGTGCCGGGGGCGGGGGACTGTACGAGCAGTACTTC. It encodes CASSAGGGGLYEQYF.

The chain couples TRBV7-8 to TRBJ1-2; possible D gene TRBD1, 6 bases. The germline gives CDR1 SGHVS, CDR2 FQNEAQ. This CDR3 contains 14 residues. V shed 4 bases and J shed 3 bases, with 12 bases lying between them. CDR3 sequence (DNA): TGTGCCAGCAGCTACAGGGATTGGGACTATGGCTACACCTTC. It specifies CASSYRDWDYGYTF.

V and J are TRBV21-1 and TRBJ2-1. TRBV21-1 is an annotated pseudogene. This CDR3 comprises 16 residues. CDR3 residues: CASSNRSPPSYNEQFF. The CDR3 DNA sequence: TGTGCCAGCAGCAATCGGTCTCCACCCTCCTACAATGAGCAGTTCTTC.

V and J are TRBV4-2 and TRBJ2-1, with D perhaps TRBD2 (6 bases). The CDR3 covers 22 residues. CDR1 is LGHNA and CDR2 is YNFKEQ in the germline V gene. V lost 7 bases and J 6 bases, leaving 40 bases between the germline ends. The CDR3 DNA follows: TGTGCCAGCACCAAGAGGAGGGGAACCCTTGAGGTGCCTTATGCGGTCTTCAATGAGCAGTTCTTC. This gives the protein CASTKRRGTLEVPYAVFNEQFF.

The chain links TRBV12-3 or TRBV12-4 to TRBJ1-6; D is undetermined. The V end lost 8 bases, the J end lost 10 bases, and 15 bases lay between the germline ends. CDR3 size: 13 residues. The CDR3 spells CASAPFEGSPLHF. In DNA form, the CDR3 reads TGTGCCAGCGCCCCGTTCGAGGGCTCACCCCTCCACTTT.

This clonotype was seen only a few times. Here the CDR3 DNA reads TGTGCCAGCAGCTTAATGGGTCGGGTCACAGATACGCAGTATTTT. Amino acid sequence: CASSLMGRVTDTQYF. The chain couples TRBV7-3 to TRBJ2-3; D ambiguous. This CDR3 region has 15 residues. In germline, CDR1 is SGHTA, CDR2 FQGTGA. Trimming stripped 1 base from V and 2 bases from J, with 10 bases between.

This rearrangement joins TRBV12-3 or TRBV12-4 to TRBJ1-2; 11 bases fit TRBD1. Unmatched junction bases numbered 8, after V lost 5 bases and J lost 6 bases. CDR3 length: 15 residues. The CDR3 coding sequence is TGTGCCAGCAGTCCCAGGGACAGGGGGAAGGATGGCTACACCTTC. It translates to CASSPRDRGKDGYTF.

J is TRBJ2-5 and V is TRBV3-1; 9 nucleotides agree with TRBD2. The ends lost 8 bases at V and 4 bases at J; junction bases unmatched: 20. The CDR3 is made up of 18 amino acids. Germline V gene sequence: CDR1 LGHDT, CDR2 YNNKEL (reference sequence). CDR3 in amino acids: CASLVRGASGDLGETQYF. For the CDR3, the DNA is TGTGCCAGCCTCGTAAGAGGGGCTAGCGGGGATCTTGGAGAGACCCAGTACTTC.

The chain recombines TRBV7-6 with TRBJ2-7, with 8 bases that match TRBD2. The CDR3 totals 18 residues. V gave up 0 bases and J gave up 1 base; unmatched junction bases: 11. Germline V lookup: CDR1 SGHVS, CDR2 FNYEAQ. CDR3 in amino acids: CASSLAPLAGVFSYEQYF. CDR3 bases: TGTGCCAGCAGCTTAGCTCCCCTAGCGGGCGTATTTTCCTACGAGCAGTACTTC.

V and J are TRBV27 and TRBJ2-5, with D hard to call. The CDR3 sequence is 12 residues long. The V gene's germline CDR1 is MNHEY and CDR2 SMNVEV (reference sequence). Between the trimmed V and J ends, which lost 2 bases and 5 bases, there was a span of 6 bases. CDR3 sequence reads: CASSLPSETQYF. The CDR3 bases are TGTGCCAGCAGTTTACCTTCGGAGACCCAGTACTTC.

This chain joins TRBV7-2 and TRBJ2-3, with D hard to call. CDR3 size: 14 residues. V was trimmed by 1 base and J by 3 bases, leaving 8 bases between them. Germline values: CDR1 SGHTA, CDR2 FQGNSA. CDR3 DNA sequence: TGTGCCAGCAGCTTAGTATTTTTAACAGATACGCAGTATTTT. Its translation: CASSLVFLTDTQYF.

About this clonotype: A junction boundary mismatches the germline segment, possibly from a read error. This rearrangement joins TRBV29-1 to TRBJ1-2; 7 bases agree with TRBD1. The CDR3 consists of 12 residues. Germline V gene sequence: CDR1 SQVTM, CDR2 ANQGSEA. The CDR3 region is CSVEGTEDGYTF. The CDR3 DNA sequence: TGCAGCGTCGAAGGGACAGAAGATGGCTACACCTTC.

This clonotype was recorded a few times. The chain combines TRBV12-3 or TRBV12-4 with TRBJ2-1; D ambiguous. V was cut by 6 bases and J by 4 bases, with 16 bases left in between. The CDR3 loop spans 15 amino acids. Written as DNA, the CDR3 is TGTGCCAGCAGATCTTCCTCGGCTACGTACAATGAGCAGTTCTTC. It codes for CASRSSSATYNEQFF.

This clonotype was observed many times. The chain recombines TRBV12-5 with TRBJ2-1; TRBD2 agrees at 12 bases. In germline, CDR1 is LGHNT, CDR2 FRNRAP. The CDR3 consists of 18 residues. The junction had 7 bases not matched to a gene; V was cut back by 3 bases and J by 1 base. CDR3 DNA: TGTGCTAGTGGTTTAGGTCTAGCGGGAGGGCGGTCCTACAATGAGCAGTTCTTC. It yields the protein CASGLGLAGGRSYNEQFF.

The V call is TRBV18, the J call TRBJ2-5; D might be TRBD1 (6 bases). The DNA end is a closer match to TRBJ2-7, so the J assignment may be wrong. The CDR3 totals 15 residues. Germline lookup yields CDR1 KGHSH and CDR2 LQKENI. The CDR3 coding sequence is TGTGCCAGCTCACCACTCGAGCAGGGGATTGTCGAGCAGTACTTC. Protein: CASSPLEQGIVEQYF.

This clonotype was observed a handful of times. J is TRBJ1-2 and V is TRBV2; 9 bases are shared with TRBD1. This CDR3 has 13 amino acids. After removal of 6 bases from V and 7 bases from J, the junction contained 6 bases not matched to a gene. CDR1 and CDR2 (germline): SNHLY, FYNNEI. The CDR3 sequence: CASRSQGAGGYTF. The CDR3 DNA follows: TGTGCCAGCAGGTCACAGGGGGCTGGTGGCTACACCTTC.